The sequence of this T cell receptor beta chain was determined in a study of T cell repertoires in cytomegalovirus infection. Overall study context: Public TCR beta signature analysis indicated the presence of both CMV infection and matching HLA type.

This clonotype was observed many times. The antigen remains unidentified. TCRdb recomputed calls from the reads with MiXCR, one row per CDR3 protein. The profile shows about 890,000 distinct CDR3 sequences, around 31% of them singletons. CDR1 and CDR2 (germline): MNHEY, SMNVEV (reference sequence). The CDR3 is 14 amino acids. V was clipped by 2 bases and J by 6 bases; unmatched bases: 3. The chain links TRBV27 to TRBJ2-1, with 8 bases fitting TRBD1. The sequence came from a human donor in good health (CMV status not recorded). Some clones in this sample may be carry-over from other donors' samples. The sample in question was cultured CD8+ T cells from PBMCs, obtained from culture after CMV antigen stimulation. The CDR3 reads CASSLGGQGNEQFF. CDR3 coding DNA: TGTGCCAGCAGTTTAGGAGGACAGGGCAATGAGCAGTTCTTC.